These T cell receptor beta chains were read from a single sample in a study of beta chain features in type 1 diabetes. This table comes from immunoSEQ multiplex PCR, and its TCRdb copy is limited to in-frame clones, with some not included. Of 350,000 to 400,000 clones in the sample, roughly 12% were seen once. The sequenced material came from naive CD4+ T cells from blood. The origin of the receptors is a woman in her late teens or twenties with type 1 diabetes. The CDR3 runs from the conserved cysteine through the conserved F or W.

j_call v_call cdr3_aa
TRBJ2-5 TRBV25-1 CASSPGIQETQYF
TRBJ2-3 TRBV7-6 CASQGSDTQYF
TRBJ1-2 TRBV11-3 CASSPGGEYYGYTF
TRBJ2-7 TRBV9 CASSEGQGALYEQYF
TRBJ1-1 TRBV30 CAWSLNSPNTEAFF
TRBJ1-4 TRBV9 CASSIRDRAAEKLFF
TRBJ2-2 TRBV6-6 CASQGGGNTGELFF
TRBJ1-1 TRBV18 CASSPWTSPEGTEAFF
TRBJ1-3 TRBV29-1 CSVQPGSSGNTIYF
TRBJ2-3 TRBV7-3 CASSPQGGRVVDTQYF
TRBJ1-2 TRBV29-1 CSVEGGQGAYGYTF
TRBJ2-1 TRBV5-1 CASSFGGGEQFF
TRBJ2-1 TRBV6-5 CASSYSLREGVNEQFF
TRBJ1-1 TRBV10-3 CAISGETANTEAFF
TRBJ2-5 TRBV29-1 CSASPYGRGLQETQYF
TRBJ2-3 TRBV5-1 CASSLGGMADTQYF
TRBJ2-5 TRBV5-4 CASSLKEGVEETQYF
TRBJ2-7 TRBV29-1 CSVEDRGAGNRGQYF
TRBJ1-1 TRBV28 CASTLTGNLGTEAFF
TRBJ2-7 TRBV5-4 CASSPSGVRYEQYF
TRBJ2-7 TRBV5-4 CASSLQWNYEQYF
TRBJ2-1 TRBV11-2 CASSPLAGAPYNEQFF
TRBJ2-5 TRBV28 CASIQVAGSQETQYF
TRBJ2-7 TRBV7-9 CASSLSRASSSEQYF
TRBJ2-7 TRBV6-5 CASSSTGDEQYF
TRBJ1-1 TRBV25-1 CASRETTVDDTEAFF
TRBJ1-3 TRBV7-9 CASSKTGGGGNTIYF
TRBJ1-2 TRBV6-5 CASSYSMFPQGVYTF
TRBJ2-5 TRBV19 CASSTGLAGIETQYF
TRBJ1-4 TRBV7-9 CASSSGWRDGTNEKLFF
TRBJ1-1 TRBV5-1 CASSLDRVNTEAFF
TRBJ1-2 TRBV4-2 CASSQGIRQANYGYTF
TRBJ2-5 TRBV7-2 CASSRPPGKTQYF
TRBJ2-5 TRBV5-1 CASSLAWGLETQYF
TRBJ2-7 TRBV4-3 CASSQGGSLSSYEQYF
TRBJ2-7 TRBV30 CACPLQGIAGNEQYF
TRBJ1-2 TRBV4-3 CASSLKMDRIGYTF
TRBJ2-3 TRBV29-1 CSVGGILTDTQYF
TRBJ2-4 TRBV7-6 CASSPIPRPGPENIQYF
TRBJ2-6 TRBV6-1 CASSGGTAGTGANVLTF
TRBJ1-4 TRBV2 CASSVSEKLFF
TRBJ1-5 TRBV28 CGLGEGSNQPQHF
TRBJ1-4 TRBV29-1 CSVGQGAGEKLFF
TRBJ2-2 TRBV29-1 CSANTGLSGELFF
TRBJ2-7 TRBV12-5 CASGPREGAVAYEQYF
TRBJ1-2 TRBV28 CASTANYGYTF
TRBJ2-7 TRBV2 CASNQGQAYEQYF
TRBJ2-7 TRBV7-2 CASSLSQGITEQYF
TRBJ1-1 TRBV20-1 CSAKQGTEAFF
TRBJ2-5 TRBV27 CATSDRGRETQYF
TRBJ2-6 TRBV28 CASSFALSSGANVLTF
TRBJ2-7 TRBV29-1 CSAKTGGYYEQYF
TRBJ2-1 TRBV18 CASSQQTGSDEQFF
TRBJ2-7 TRBV4-1 CASSPSTGEAYEQYF
TRBJ2-5 TRBV9 CASSVGGGTPGQETQYF
TRBJ1-1 TRBV15 CATSRDAFEDTEAFF
TRBJ2-4 TRBV7-2 CASSSLAGAIGRNIQYF
TRBJ2-7 TRBV18 CASSPGSSYEQYF
TRBJ2-5 TRBV10-3 CAIRTGEAGETQYF